The source of this T cell receptor (beta chain) is a study of blood T cell repertoires in COVID-19. For the study at large: From the United States, Italy and Spain came samples of acute and convalescent COVID-19. The analysed material was cDNA or gDNA that came from T cells, B-cell-depleted T cells, or PBMCs.

Trimming took off 3 bases at V and 6 bases at J, with 12 bases between the two ends. In germline, CDR1 is SGHDT, CDR2 YYEEEE. The CDR3 has 13 residues. Sequencing was performed with immunoSEQ multiplex PCR; in TCRdb, only in-frame clones are kept and a portion is missing. The sample lists about 190,000 clones, under 90% occurring once. The source is an elderly woman with active or convalescent COVID-19. The rearrangement uses TRBV5-6 and TRBJ1-2; the D gene is possibly TRBD1 (5 bases). Specimen: peripheral blood. CDR3 sequence reads: CASSYVLQDGYTF. The CDR3 DNA follows: TGTGCCAGCAGCTACGTACTACAGGATGGCTACACCTTC. Complete variable domain (other parts from reference TRBV5-6 and TRBJ1-2): DAGVTQSPTHLIKTRGQQVTLRCSPKSGHDTVSWYQQALGQGPQFIFQYYEEEERQRGNFPDRFSGHQFPNYSSELNVNALLLGDSALYLCASSYVLQDGYTFGSGTRLTVV.